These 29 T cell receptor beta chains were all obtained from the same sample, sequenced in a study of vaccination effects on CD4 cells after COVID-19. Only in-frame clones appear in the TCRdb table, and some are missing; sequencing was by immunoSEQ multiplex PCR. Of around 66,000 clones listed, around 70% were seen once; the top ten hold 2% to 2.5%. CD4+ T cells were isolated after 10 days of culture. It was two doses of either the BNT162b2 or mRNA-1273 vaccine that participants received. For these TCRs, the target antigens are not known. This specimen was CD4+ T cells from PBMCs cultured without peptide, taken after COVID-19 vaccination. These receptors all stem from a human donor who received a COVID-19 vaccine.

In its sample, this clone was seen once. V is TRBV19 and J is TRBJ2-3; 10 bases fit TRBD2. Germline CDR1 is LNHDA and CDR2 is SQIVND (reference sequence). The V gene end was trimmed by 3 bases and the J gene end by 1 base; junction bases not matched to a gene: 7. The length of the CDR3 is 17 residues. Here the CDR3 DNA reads TGTGCCAGTAGTATCCTCCTAGCGGGGGACCGCACAGATACGCAGTATTTT. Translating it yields CASSILLAGDRTDTQYF.

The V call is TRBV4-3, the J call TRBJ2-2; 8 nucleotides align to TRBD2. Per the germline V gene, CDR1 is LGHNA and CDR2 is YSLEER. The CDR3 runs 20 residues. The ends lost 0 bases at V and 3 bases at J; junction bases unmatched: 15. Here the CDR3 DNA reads TGCGCCAGCAGCCAAGAAGGAGGCCACGGGGGGGTTGTCGACACCGGGGAGCTGTTTTTT. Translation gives CASSQEGGHGGVVDTGELFF.

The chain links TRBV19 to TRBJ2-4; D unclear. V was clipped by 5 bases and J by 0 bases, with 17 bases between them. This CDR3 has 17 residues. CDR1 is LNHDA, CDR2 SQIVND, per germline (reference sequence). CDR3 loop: CASSSPRESGAKNIQYF. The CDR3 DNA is TGTGCCAGTAGTTCACCAAGGGAATCCGGAGCCAAAAACATTCAGTACTTC.

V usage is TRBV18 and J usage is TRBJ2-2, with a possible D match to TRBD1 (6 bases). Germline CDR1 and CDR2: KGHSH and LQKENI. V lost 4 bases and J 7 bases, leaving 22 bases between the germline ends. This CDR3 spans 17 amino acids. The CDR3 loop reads CASSLQVQGGGIGELFF. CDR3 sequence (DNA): TGTGCCAGCTCACTACAAGTACAGGGCGGAGGCATCGGGGAGCTGTTTTTT.

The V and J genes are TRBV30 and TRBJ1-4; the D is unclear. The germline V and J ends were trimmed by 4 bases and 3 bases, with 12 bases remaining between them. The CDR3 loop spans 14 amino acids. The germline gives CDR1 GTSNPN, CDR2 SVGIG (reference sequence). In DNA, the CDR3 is TGTGCCTGGACTAAGTGGGCTCCTAATGAAAAACTGTTTTTT. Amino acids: CAWTKWAPNEKLFF.

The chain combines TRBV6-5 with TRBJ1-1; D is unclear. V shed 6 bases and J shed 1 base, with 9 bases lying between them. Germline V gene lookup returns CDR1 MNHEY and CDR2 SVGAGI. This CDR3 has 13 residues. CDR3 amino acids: CASRISGNTEAFF. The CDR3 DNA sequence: TGTGCCAGCAGAATTTCGGGGAACACTGAAGCTTTCTTT.

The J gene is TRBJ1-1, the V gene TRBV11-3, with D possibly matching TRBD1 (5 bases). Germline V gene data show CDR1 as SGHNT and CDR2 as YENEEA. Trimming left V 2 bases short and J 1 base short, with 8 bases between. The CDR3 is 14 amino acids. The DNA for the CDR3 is TGTGCCAGCAGCTTAAGGGGCGCGAACACTGAAGCTTTCTTT. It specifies CASSLRGANTEAFF.

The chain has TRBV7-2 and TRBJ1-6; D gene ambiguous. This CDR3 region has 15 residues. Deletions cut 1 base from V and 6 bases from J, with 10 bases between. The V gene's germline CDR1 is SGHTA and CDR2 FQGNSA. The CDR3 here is CASSLGDTTNSPLHF. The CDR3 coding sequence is TGTGCCAGCAGCTTAGGGGATACGACTAATTCACCCCTCCACTTT.

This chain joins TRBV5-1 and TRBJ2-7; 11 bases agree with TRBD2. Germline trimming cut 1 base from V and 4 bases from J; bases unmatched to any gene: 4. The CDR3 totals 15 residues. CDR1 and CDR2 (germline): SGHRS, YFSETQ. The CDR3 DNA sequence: TGCGCCAGCAGCTTGTCTAGCGGGGGGAGATACGAGCAGTACGTC. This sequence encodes CASSLSSGGRYEQYV.

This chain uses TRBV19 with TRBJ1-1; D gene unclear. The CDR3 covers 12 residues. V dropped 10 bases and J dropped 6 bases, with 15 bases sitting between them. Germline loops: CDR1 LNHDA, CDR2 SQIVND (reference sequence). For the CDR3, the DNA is TGTGCCACAGGCGGGTTTAAGGCTGAAGCTTTCTTT. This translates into CATGGFKAEAFF.

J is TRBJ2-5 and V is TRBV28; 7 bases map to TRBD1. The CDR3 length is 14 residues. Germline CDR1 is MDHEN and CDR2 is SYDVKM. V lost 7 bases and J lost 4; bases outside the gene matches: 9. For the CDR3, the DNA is TGTGCCAGCAACCGACAGGGTATGGGAGAGACCCAGTACTTC. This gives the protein CASNRQGMGETQYF.

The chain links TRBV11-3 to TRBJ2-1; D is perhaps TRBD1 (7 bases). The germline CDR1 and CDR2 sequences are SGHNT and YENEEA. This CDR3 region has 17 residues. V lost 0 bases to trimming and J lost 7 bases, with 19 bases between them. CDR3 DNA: TGTGCCAGCAGCTTAGAGACAGGGAAAGCCCGGGGGAATGAGCAGTTCTTC. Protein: CASSLETGKARGNEQFF. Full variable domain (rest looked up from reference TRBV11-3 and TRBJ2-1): EAGVVQSPRYKIIEKKQPVAFWCNPISGHNTLYWYLQNLGQGPELLIRYENEEAVDDSQLPKDRFSAERLKGVDSTLKIQPAELGDSAVYLCASSLETGKARGNEQFFGPGTRLTVL.

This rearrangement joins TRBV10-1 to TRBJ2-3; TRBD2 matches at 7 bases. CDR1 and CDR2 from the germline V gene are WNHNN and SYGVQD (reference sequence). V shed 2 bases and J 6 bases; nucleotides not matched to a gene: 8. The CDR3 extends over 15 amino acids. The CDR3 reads CASSEGGGLSDTQYF. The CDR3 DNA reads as TGCGCCAGCAGTGAGGGGGGGGGACTTTCGGATACGCAGTATTTT.

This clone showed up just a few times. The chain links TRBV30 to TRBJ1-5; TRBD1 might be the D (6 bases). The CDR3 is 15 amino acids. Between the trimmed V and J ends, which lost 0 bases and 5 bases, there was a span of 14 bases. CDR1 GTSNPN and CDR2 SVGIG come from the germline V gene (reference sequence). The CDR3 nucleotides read TGTGCCTGGAGTGTACAGGGCACGGGAGATCAGCCCCAGCATTTT. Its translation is CAWSVQGTGDQPQHF.

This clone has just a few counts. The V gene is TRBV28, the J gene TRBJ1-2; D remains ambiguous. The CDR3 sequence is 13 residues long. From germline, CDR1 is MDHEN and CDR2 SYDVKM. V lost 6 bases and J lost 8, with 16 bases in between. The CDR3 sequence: CASSLDGDRGYTF. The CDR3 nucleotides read TGTGCCAGCAGCTTGGACGGAGATCGGGGCTACACCTTC.

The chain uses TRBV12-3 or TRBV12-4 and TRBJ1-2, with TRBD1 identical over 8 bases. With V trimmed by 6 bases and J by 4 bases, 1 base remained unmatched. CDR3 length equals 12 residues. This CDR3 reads CASSDRGYGYTF. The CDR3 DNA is TGTGCCAGCAGCGACAGGGGCTATGGCTACACCTTC.

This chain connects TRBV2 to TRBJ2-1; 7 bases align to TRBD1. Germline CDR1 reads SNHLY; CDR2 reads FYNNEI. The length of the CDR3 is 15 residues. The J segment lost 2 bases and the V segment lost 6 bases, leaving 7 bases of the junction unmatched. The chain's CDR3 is CASRETQGAYNEQFF. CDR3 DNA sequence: TGTGCCAGCAGAGAAACTCAGGGGGCCTACAATGAGCAGTTCTTC.

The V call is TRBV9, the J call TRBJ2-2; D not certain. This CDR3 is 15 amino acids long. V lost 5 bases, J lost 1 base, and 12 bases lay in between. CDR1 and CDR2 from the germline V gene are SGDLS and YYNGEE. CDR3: CASSWSRVNTGELFF. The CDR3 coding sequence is TGTGCCAGCAGTTGGTCACGGGTGAACACCGGGGAGCTGTTTTTT.

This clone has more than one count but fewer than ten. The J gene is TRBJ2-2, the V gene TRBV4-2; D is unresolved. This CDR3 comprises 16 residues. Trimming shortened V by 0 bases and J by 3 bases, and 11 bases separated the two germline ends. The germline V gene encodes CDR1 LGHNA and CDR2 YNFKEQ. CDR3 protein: CASSQEVILDTGELFF. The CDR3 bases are TGTGCCAGCAGCCAAGAGGTCATTTTGGACACCGGGGAGCTGTTTTTT.

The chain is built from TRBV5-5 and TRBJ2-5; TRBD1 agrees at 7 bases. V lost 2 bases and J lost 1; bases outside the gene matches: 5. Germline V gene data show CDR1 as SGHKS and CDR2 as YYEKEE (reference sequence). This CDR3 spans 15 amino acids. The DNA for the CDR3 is TGTGCCAGCAGCTTATTGGGACAGTCCCAAGAGACCCAGTACTTC. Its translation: CASSLLGQSQETQYF.

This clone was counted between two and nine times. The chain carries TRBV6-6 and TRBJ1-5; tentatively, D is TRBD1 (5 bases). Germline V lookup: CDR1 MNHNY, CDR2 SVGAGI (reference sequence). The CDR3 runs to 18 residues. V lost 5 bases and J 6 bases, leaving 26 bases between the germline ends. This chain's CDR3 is CASSQRPSGPVPGQPQHF. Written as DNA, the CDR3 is TGTGCCAGCAGTCAGAGACCATCGGGGCCCGTACCCGGTCAGCCCCAGCATTTT.

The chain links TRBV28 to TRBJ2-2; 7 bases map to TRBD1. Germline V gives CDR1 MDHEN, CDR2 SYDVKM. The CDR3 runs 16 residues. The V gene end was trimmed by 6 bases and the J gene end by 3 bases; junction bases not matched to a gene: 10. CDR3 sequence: CASSQPLQGYTGELFF. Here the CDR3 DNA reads TGTGCCAGCAGCCAGCCCCTACAGGGGTACACCGGGGAGCTGTTTTTT. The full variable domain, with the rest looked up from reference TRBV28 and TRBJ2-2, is DVKVTQSSRYLVKRTGEKVFLECVQDMDHENMFWYRQDPGLGLRLIYFSYDVKMKEKGDIPEGYSVSREKKERFSLILESASTNQTSMYLCASSQPLQGYTGELFFGEGSRLTVL.

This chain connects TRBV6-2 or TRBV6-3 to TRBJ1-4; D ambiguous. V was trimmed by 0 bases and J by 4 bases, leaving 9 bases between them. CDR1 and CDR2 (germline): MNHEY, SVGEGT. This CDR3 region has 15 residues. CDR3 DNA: TGTGCCAGCAGTTACTCGGGCAGCTATAATGAAAAACTGTTTTTT. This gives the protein CASSYSGSYNEKLFF.

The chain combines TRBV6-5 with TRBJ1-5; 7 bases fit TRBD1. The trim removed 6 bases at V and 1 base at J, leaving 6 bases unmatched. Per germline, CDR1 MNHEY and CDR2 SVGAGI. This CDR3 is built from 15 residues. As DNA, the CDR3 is TGTGCCAGCAGGAATACAGGGGTAAGCAATCAGCCCCAGCATTTT. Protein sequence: CASRNTGVSNQPQHF.

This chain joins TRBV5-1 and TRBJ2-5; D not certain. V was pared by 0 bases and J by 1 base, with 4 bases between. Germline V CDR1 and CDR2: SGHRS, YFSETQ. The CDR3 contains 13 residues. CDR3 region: CASSLDPQETQYF. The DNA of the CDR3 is TGCGCCAGCAGCTTGGATCCCCAAGAGACCCAGTACTTC.

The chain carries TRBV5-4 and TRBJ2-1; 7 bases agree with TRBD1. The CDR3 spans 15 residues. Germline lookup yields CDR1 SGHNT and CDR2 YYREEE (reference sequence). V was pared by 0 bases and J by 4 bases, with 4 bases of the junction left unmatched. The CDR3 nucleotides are TGTGCCAGCAGCTTGGAAGGGGGCATTTACAATGAGCAGTTCTTC. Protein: CASSLEGGIYNEQFF.

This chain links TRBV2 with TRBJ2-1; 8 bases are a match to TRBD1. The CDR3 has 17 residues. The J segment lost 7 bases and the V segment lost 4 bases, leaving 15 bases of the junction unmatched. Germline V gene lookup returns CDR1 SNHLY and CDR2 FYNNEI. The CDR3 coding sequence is TGTGCCAGCAGTGCCCACGGACAGGGACCTACTTGGAATGAGCAGTTCTTC. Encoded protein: CASSAHGQGPTWNEQFF.

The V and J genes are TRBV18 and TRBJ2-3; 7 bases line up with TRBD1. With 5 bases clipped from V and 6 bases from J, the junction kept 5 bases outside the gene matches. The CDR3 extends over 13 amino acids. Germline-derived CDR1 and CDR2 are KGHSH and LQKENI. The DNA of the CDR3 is TGTGCCAGCTCAGAGACAGGGCTGGATACGCAGTATTTT. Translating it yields CASSETGLDTQYF.

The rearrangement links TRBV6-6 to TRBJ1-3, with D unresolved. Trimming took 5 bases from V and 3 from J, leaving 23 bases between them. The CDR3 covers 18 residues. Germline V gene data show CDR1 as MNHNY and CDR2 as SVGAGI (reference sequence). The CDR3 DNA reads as TGTGCCAGCAGTCCTAATCCCGGGCGACACGGAGGTGGAAACACCATATATTTT. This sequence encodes CASSPNPGRHGGGNTIYF.